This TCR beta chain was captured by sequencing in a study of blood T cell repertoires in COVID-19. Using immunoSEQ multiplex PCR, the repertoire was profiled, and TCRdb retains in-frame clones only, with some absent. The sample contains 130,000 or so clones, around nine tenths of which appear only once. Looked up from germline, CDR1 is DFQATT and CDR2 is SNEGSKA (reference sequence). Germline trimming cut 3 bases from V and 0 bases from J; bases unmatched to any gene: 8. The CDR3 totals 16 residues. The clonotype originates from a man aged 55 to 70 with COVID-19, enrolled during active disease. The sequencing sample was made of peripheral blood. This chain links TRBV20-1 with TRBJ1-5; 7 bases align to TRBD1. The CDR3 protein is CSASTTGQYSNQPQHF. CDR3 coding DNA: TGCAGTGCTAGTACGACAGGGCAGTATAGCAATCAGCCCCAGCATTTT.